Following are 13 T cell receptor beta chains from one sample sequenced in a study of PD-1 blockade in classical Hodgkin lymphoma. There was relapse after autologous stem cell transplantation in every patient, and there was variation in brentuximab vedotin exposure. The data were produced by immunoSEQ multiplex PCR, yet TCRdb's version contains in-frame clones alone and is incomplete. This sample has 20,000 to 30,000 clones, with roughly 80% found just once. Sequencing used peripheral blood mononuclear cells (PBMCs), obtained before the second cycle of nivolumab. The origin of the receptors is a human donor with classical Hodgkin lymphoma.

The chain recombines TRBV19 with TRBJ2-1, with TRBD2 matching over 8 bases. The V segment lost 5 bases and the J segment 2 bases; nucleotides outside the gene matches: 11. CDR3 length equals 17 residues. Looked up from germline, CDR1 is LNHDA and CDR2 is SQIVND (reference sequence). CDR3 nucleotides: TGTGCCAGTAGTTCGTCGAGCGGGGGAAAGGCCTACAATGAGCAGTTCTTC. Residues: CASSSSSGGKAYNEQFF. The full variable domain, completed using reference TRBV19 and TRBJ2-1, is DGGITQSPKYLFRKEGQNVTLSCEQNLNHDAMYWYRQDPGQGLRLIYYSQIVNDFQKGDIAEGYSVSREKKESFPLTVTSAQKNPTAFYLCASSSSSGGKAYNEQFFGPGTRLTVL.

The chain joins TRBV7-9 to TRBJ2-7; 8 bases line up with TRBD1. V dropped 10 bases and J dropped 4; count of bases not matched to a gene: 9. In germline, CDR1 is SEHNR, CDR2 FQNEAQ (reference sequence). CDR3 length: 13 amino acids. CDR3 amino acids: CAISTGEKYEQYF. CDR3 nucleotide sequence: TGTGCCATCTCGACAGGGGAAAAATACGAGCAGTACTTC.

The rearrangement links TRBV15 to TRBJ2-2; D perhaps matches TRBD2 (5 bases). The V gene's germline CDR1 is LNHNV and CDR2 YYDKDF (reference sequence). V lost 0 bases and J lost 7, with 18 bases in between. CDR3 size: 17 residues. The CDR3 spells CATSRDPFEGESGELFF. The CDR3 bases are TGTGCCACCAGCAGAGATCCCTTTGAGGGTGAGAGCGGGGAGCTGTTTTTT.

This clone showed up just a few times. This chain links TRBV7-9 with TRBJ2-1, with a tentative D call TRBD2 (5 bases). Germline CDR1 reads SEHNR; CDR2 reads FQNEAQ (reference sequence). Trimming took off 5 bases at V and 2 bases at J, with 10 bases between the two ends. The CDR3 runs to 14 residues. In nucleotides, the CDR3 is TGTGCCAGCAGCGGGGAGAACGCCTACAATGAGCAGTTCTTC. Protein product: CASSGENAYNEQFF.

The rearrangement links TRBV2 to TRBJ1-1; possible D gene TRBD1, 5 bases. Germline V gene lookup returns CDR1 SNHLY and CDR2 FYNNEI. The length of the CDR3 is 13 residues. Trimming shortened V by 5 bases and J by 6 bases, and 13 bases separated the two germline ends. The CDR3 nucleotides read TGTGCCAGCAGTCCCCAGGGTGGTGCTGAAGCTTTCTTT. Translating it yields CASSPQGGAEAFF.

Here the CDR3 reads CASQGRAMNTEAFF. The DNA of the CDR3 is TGTGCCAGCCAAGGCAGGGCCATGAACACTGAAGCTTTCTTT. V gene TRBV6-1 combines with J gene TRBJ1-1, with TRBD1 as a possible D gene (5 bases). The germline CDR1 and CDR2 sequences are MNHNS and SASEGT. The V end was cut by 8 bases, the J end by 0 bases, with 13 bases between. This CDR3 is 14 amino acids long.

The CDR3 bases are TGTGCCAGCAGTTTATTAGGGACTAGCGTCTACAATGAGCAGTTCTTC. Its protein is CASSLLGTSVYNEQFF. V and J are TRBV28 and TRBJ2-1; 10 bases fit TRBD2. The CDR3 spans 16 residues. Germline V gene sequence: CDR1 MDHEN, CDR2 SYDVKM. V trimming: 1 base; J trimming: 3 bases; junction bases outside the gene matches: 3.

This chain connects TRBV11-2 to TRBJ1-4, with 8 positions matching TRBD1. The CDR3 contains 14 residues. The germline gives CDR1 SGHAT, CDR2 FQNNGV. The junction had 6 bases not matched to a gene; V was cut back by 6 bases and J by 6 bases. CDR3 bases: TGTGCCAGCAGTCTGGACAGGGTGTATGAAAAACTGTTTTTT. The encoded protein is CASSLDRVYEKLFF.

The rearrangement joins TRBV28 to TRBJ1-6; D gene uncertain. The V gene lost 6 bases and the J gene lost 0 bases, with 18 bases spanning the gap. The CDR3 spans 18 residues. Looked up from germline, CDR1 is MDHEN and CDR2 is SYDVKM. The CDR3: CASSLRTWQSSYNSPLHF. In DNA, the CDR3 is TGTGCCAGCAGCCTAAGGACCTGGCAAAGCTCCTATAATTCACCCCTCCACTTT. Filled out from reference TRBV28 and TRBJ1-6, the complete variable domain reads DVKVTQSSRYLVKRTGEKVFLECVQDMDHENMFWYRQDPGLGLRLIYFSYDVKMKEKGDIPEGYSVSREKKERFSLILESASTNQTSMYLCASSLRTWQSSYNSPLHFGNGTRLTVT.

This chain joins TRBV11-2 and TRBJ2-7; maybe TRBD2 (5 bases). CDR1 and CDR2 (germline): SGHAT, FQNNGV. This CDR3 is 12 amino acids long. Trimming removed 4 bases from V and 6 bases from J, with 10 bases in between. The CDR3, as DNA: TGTGCCAGCAGCTGGACTCTGGGCGAGCAGTACTTC. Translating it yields CASSWTLGEQYF.

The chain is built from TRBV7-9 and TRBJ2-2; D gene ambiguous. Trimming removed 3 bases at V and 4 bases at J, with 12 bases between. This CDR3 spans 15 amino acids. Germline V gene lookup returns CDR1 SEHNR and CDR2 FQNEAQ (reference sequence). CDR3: CASSFPLMGTGELFF. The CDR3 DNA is TGTGCCAGCAGCTTCCCTCTAATGGGCACCGGGGAGCTGTTTTTT. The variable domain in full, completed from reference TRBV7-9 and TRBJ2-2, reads DTGVSQNPRHKITKRGQNVTFRCDPISEHNRLYWYRQTLGQGPEFLTYFQNEAQLEKSRLLSDRFSAERPKGSFSTLEIQRTEQGDSAMYLCASSFPLMGTGELFFGEGSRLTVL.

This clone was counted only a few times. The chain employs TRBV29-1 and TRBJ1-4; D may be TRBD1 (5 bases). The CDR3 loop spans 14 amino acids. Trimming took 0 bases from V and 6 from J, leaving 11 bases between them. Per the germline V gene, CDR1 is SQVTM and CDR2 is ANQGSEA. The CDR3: CSVEDGGGDEKLFF. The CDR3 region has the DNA TGCAGCGTTGAAGACGGGGGAGGAGATGAAAAACTGTTTTTT.

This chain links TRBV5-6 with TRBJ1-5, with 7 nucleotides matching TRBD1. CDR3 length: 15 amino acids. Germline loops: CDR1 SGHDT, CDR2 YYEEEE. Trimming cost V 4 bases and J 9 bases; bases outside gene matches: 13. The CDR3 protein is CASSLFDRVLVPQHF. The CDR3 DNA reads TGTGCCAGCAGCCTTTTCGACAGGGTGTTGGTGCCCCAGCATTTT.